This T cell receptor (beta chain) was recovered during a study of OX40 agonist ivuxolimab in advanced cancers. Study context: The study gave patients intravenous ivuxolimab at 0.01 to 10 mg/kg every 2 weeks.

This clone was counted a few times. Its target is unknown. CDR1 is SEHNR and CDR2 is FQNEAQ in the germline V gene (reference sequence). The length of the CDR3 is 14 residues. Trimming removed 2 bases at V and 5 bases at J, with 12 bases between. Sequencing was performed with immunoSEQ multiplex PCR; in TCRdb, only in-frame clones are kept and a portion is missing. The table has roughly 56,000 clones, approximately 82% seen once. Whole-study results and caveats: CD8+ T cells were the subset that, on average, had more expanded clones than CD4+. The study observed clonal expansion of CD4+ and CD8+ blood T cells by week 6 at 0.1 to 3.0 mg/kg.

Autoimmune disease history or systemic immunosuppression barred patients. J is TRBJ1-1 and V is TRBV7-9, with D perhaps matching TRBD1 (5 bases). The source is an adult with an advanced solid tumor such as melanoma, head and neck, liver or kidney cancer. The material sequenced was CD4+ or CD8+ T cells sorted from blood, taken in a trial of the OX40 agonist ivuxolimab. The CDR3 reads CASSLNQGLTEAFF. CDR3 DNA: TGTGCCAGCAGCTTAAATCAGGGATTGACTGAAGCTTTCTTT.